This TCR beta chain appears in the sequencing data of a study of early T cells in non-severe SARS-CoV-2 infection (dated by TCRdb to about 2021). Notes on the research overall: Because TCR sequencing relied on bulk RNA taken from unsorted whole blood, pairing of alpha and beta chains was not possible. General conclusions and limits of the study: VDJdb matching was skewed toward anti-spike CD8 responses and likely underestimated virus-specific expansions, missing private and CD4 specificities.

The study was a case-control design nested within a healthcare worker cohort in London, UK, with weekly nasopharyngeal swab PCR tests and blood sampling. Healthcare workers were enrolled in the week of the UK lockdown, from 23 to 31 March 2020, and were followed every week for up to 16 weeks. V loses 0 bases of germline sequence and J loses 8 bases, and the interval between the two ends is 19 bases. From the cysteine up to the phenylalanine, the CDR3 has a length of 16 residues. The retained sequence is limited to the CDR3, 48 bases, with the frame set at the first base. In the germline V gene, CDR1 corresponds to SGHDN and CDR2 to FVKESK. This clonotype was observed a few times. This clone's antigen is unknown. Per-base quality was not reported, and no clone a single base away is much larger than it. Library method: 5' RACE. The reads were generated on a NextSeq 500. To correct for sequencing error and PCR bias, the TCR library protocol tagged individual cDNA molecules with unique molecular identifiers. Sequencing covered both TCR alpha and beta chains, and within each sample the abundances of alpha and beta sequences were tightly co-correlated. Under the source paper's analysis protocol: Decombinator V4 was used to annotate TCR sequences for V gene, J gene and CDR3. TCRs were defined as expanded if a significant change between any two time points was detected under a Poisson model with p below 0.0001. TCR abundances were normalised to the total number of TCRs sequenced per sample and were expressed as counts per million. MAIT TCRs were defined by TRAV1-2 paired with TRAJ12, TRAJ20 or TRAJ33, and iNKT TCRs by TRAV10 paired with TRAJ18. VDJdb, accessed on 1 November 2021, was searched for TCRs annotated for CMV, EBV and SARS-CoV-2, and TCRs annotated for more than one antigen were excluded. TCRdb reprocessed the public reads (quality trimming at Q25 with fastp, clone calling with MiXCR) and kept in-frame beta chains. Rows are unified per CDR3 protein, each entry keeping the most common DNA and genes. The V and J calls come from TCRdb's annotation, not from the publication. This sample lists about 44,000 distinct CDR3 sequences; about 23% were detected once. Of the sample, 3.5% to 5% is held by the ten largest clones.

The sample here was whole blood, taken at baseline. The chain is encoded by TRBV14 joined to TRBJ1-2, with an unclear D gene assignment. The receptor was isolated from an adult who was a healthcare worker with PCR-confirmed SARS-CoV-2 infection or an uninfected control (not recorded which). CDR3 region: CASSQDLRASMGGYTF. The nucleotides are TGTGCCAGCAGCCAAGATCTCCGGGCCAGCATGGGCGGCTACACCTTC.